The rows below give T cell receptor beta chains drawn from one sample of a study of early T cells in non-severe SARS-CoV-2 infection. TCRdb analysed the 5' RACE reads with MiXCR anew, one entry per CDR3 protein. The table has under 100,000 distinct CDR3 sequences, 8% to 13% seen once; the top ten hold 5.1%. The sample comprised whole blood. The origin of the receptors is an adult who was a healthcare worker with PCR-confirmed SARS-CoV-2 infection or an uninfected control (not recorded which). Both conserved end residues are part of each CDR3. D genes are given only for firm matches. Part of the rows lack a size; the others show once, few, many or a class for expanded clones.

clone_size	v_call	j_call	d_call	cdr3_nt	cdr3_aa
once	TRBV27	TRBJ2-7	.	TGTGCCAGCAGTTTATCGGGGGGTTACGAGCAGTACTTC	CASSLSGGYEQYF
few	TRBV12-3/TRBV12-4	TRBJ1-6	.	TGTGCCAGCAGTTTCGCGGGGAACAATTCACCCCTCCACTTT	CASSFAGNNSPLHF
.	TRBV28	TRBJ2-4	.	TGTGCCAGCAGTGGGGGTAAAAACATTCAGTACTTC	CASSGGKNIQYF
many	TRBV9	TRBJ1-5	.	TGTGCCAGCAGCTCTGGCCAGGTCCCTACGGCCCAGCATTTT	CASSSGQVPTAQHF
.	TRBV19	TRBJ1-2	TRBD1	TGTGCCAGTAGTCCACGGACAGGGGGAGAAAACTATGGCTACACCTTC	CASSPRTGGENYGYTF
few	TRBV2	TRBJ2-4	.	TGTGCCAGCAGTGAACCGCCCCGGCCGGAGAAAAACATTCAGTACTTC	CASSEPPRPEKNIQYF
many	TRBV3-1	TRBJ2-7	.	TGTGCCAGCAGCCACAGCGCGGGACCCCCCTACGAGCAGTACTTC	CASSHSAGPPYEQYF
few	TRBV5-1	TRBJ2-1	TRBD1	TGCGCCAGCAGCTTAACCGGGACAGGGGGCGTTGAGCAGTTCTTC	CASSLTGTGGVEQFF
.	TRBV5-4	TRBJ2-7	TRBD1	TGTGCCAGCAGCTCAGGGACAGACGGATACGAGCAGTACTTC	CASSSGTDGYEQYF
.	TRBV12-3/TRBV12-4	TRBJ1-4	.	TGTGCCAGCAGTTTGTCAGGGTTTAATGAAAAACTGTTTTTT	CASSLSGFNEKLFF
.	TRBV19	TRBJ1-5	TRBD1	TGTGCCAGTAGTATAGCCCGGGACAGGGACGTTTATCAGCCCCAGCATTTT	CASSIARDRDVYQPQHF
few	TRBV5-4	TRBJ1-1	.	TGTGCCAGCAGCTTGACGAGGGGCAACACTGAAGCTTTCTTT	CASSLTRGNTEAFF
few	TRBV28	TRBJ2-6	.	TGTGCCAGCAGGGGGAATGGGGCCAACGTCCTGACTTTC	CASRGNGANVLTF
few	TRBV6-2/TRBV6-3	TRBJ2-3	.	TGTGCCAGCAGGAAGGACCAGGGCCCTAGCACAGATACGCAGTATTTT	CASRKDQGPSTDTQYF
few	TRBV7-2	TRBJ2-5	.	TGTGCCAGCAGCTTTGGGGGAGGATCCGAGACCCAGTACTTC	CASSFGGGSETQYF
once	TRBV6-5	TRBJ2-7	.	TGTGCCAGCAGTTACTCGATGGGGGGAGCACGGGAGCAGTACTTC	CASSYSMGGAREQYF
many	TRBV7-2	TRBJ2-2	TRBD2	TGTGCCAGCAGCTTACAACGCGGGGGGGCCGCCGGGGAGCTGTTTTTT	CASSLQRGGAAGELFF
many	TRBV6-2/TRBV6-3	TRBJ2-1	.	TGTGCCAGCAGTTACATCAGAAGCTCCTACAATGAGCAGTTCTTC	CASSYIRSSYNEQFF
.	TRBV9	TRBJ2-3	.	TGTGCCAGCAGCGTGTCCGCAGATACGCAGTATTTT	CASSVSADTQYF
.	TRBV4-1	TRBJ2-3	TRBD2	TGCGCCAGCAGGGACATTGCGGGGGTGGGAGATACGCAGTATTTT	CASRDIAGVGDTQYF
few	TRBV19	TRBJ2-5	TRBD2	TGTGCCAGTAGTATGCTAGCGGTAAAAGAGACCCAGTACTTC	CASSMLAVKETQYF
many	TRBV6-2/TRBV6-3	TRBJ2-7	TRBD1	TGTGCCAGCAGTTACTCCGGGACAGGGTTCTACGAGCAGTACTTC	CASSYSGTGFYEQYF
.	TRBV3-1	TRBJ1-1	.	TGTGCCAGCAGCCAGGCTAATCATGAAGCTTTCTTT	CASSQANHEAFF
few	TRBV29-1	TRBJ2-5	.	TGCAGCGTTGAAGATGGGATTCGGGGGGCACGGGAGACCCAGTACTTC	CSVEDGIRGARETQYF
few	TRBV20-1	TRBJ2-1	TRBD2	TGCAGTGCTCCAGTCCTGGGGCGGGGGAACTACAATGAGCAGTTCTTC	CSAPVLGRGNYNEQFF
many	TRBV25-1	TRBJ1-6	.	TGTGCCAGCAGTCAACACGGAGTTACGTCCAATAATTCACCCCTCCACTTT	CASSQHGVTSNNSPLHF
.	TRBV23-1	TRBJ2-2	.	TGCGCCAGCAGTCAATCGATCAGCAAAGGGGCTAATACCGGGGAGCTGTTTTTT	CASSQSISKGANTGELFF
many	TRBV10-3	TRBJ1-2	.	TGTGCCATCAGTCGTGGATATGGCTACACCTTC	CAISRGYGYTF
few	TRBV5-1	TRBJ2-1	.	TGCGCCAGCAGCCCGTCGAGTTTCTACAATGAGCAGTTCTTC	CASSPSSFYNEQFF
many	TRBV12-5	TRBJ1-5	.	TGTGCTAGTGGTTTCTTCAGCAATCAGCCCCAGCATTTT	CASGFFSNQPQHF
many	TRBV28	TRBJ1-1	TRBD1	TGTGCCAGCAGGGTATTCGGACAGGGGGGCGGAGCTTTCTTT	CASRVFGQGGGAFF
.	TRBV10-3	TRBJ2-3	TRBD1	TGTGCCATCACCAGACAGGGGCCCACAGATACGCAGTATTTT	CAITRQGPTDTQYF
many	TRBV18	TRBJ2-7	TRBD1	TGTGCCAGCTCACCACCGACAGGGGGCTACGAGCAGTACTTC	CASSPPTGGYEQYF
few	TRBV5-1	TRBJ2-3	.	TGCGCCAGCAGCCTCAGGACGGATAGCACAGATACGCAGTATTTT	CASSLRTDSTDTQYF
few	TRBV7-2	TRBJ2-3	TRBD2	TGTGCCAGCAGCACTCGGACTAGTCCCACAGATACGCAGTATTTT	CASSTRTSPTDTQYF
few	TRBV27	TRBJ2-3	.	TGTGCCAGCAGTCTGGCCCGGACAGCCTCAGATACGCAGTATTTT	CASSLARTASDTQYF
few	TRBV29-1	TRBJ2-2	.	TGCAGCGTTGTGGGGGGAGCGAACACCGGGGAGCTGTTTTTT	CSVVGGANTGELFF